This T cell receptor (beta chain) came from a study of blood T cell repertoires in COVID-19. Assay: immunoSEQ multiplex PCR; the TCRdb copy retains only in-frame clones and omits some. The sample lists roughly 55,000 clones, around 87% occurring once. CDR3 length: 14 residues. The germline V and J ends were trimmed by 6 bases and 5 bases, with 17 bases remaining between them. CDR1 and CDR2 (germline): MNHEY, SVGEGT. Input material: peripheral blood. The origin of this receptor is a man aged 45-65 years with active COVID-19. The chain combines TRBV6-2 or TRBV6-3 with TRBJ2-7; TRBD2 is a possible D gene (6 bases). CDR3 DNA: TGTGCCAGCAGCCCGGGAGAGACATCCGACGAGCAGTACTTC. Translation gives CASSPGETSDEQYF.